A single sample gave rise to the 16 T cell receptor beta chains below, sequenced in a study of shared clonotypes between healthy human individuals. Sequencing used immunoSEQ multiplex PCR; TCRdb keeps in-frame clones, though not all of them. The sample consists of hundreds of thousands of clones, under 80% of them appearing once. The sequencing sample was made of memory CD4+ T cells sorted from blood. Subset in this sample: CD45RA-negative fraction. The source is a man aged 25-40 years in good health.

The CDR3 is CASSSQAGGGETQYF. The CDR3 nucleotides are TGTGCCAGCAGCTCCCAAGCGGGAGGAGGGGAGACCCAGTACTTC. The gene calls are TRBV7-2 and TRBJ2-5; 9 bases match TRBD2. This CDR3 has 15 residues. Losses at the gene ends were 4 bases for V and 5 bases for J; bases not matched to a gene: 8. Germline assignment: CDR1 SGHTA and CDR2 FQGNSA. Variable domain in full (rest from reference TRBV7-2 and TRBJ2-5): GAGVSQSPSNKVTEKGKDVELRCDPISGHTALYWYRQSLGQGLEFLIYFQGNSAPDKSGLPSDRFSAERTGGSVSTLTIQRTQQEDSAVYLCASSSQAGGGETQYFGPGTRLLVL.

In nucleotides, the CDR3 is TGTGCCACCAGCAGAGCGGTCGGACTAGTTGGCACAGATACGCAGTATTTT. Its translation is CATSRAVGLVGTDTQYF. V is TRBV15 and J is TRBJ2-3; 7 nucleotides match TRBD2. V shed 1 base, J shed 1 base, and the junction held 8 bases outside the gene matches. CDR3 length: 17 residues. Looked up from germline, CDR1 is LNHNV and CDR2 is YYDKDF (reference sequence).

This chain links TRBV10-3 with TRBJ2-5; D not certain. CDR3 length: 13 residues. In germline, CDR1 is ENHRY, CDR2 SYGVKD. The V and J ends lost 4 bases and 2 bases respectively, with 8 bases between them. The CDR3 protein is CAISGTPQETQYF. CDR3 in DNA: TGTGCCATCAGTGGTACGCCGCAAGAGACCCAGTACTTC.

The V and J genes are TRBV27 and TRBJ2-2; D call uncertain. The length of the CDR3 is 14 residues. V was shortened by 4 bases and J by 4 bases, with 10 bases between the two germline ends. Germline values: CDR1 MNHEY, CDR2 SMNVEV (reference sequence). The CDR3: CASSYMAVTGELFF. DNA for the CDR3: TGTGCCAGCAGTTACATGGCAGTCACCGGGGAGCTGTTTTTT.

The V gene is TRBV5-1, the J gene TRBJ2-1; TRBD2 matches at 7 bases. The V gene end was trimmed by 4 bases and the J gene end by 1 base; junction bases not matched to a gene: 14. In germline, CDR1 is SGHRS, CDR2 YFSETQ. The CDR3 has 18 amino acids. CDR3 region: CASSLRSATSLSYNEQFF. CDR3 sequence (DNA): TGCGCCAGCAGCCTCAGATCCGCGACTAGCTTGTCCTACAATGAGCAGTTCTTC.

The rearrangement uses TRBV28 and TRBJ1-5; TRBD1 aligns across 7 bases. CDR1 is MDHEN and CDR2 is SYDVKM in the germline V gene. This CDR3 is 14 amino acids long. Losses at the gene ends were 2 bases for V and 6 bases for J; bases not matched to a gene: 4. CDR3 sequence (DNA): TGTGCCAGCAGTTTAACAGGGGCGGTTCAGCCCCAGCATTTT. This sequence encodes CASSLTGAVQPQHF.

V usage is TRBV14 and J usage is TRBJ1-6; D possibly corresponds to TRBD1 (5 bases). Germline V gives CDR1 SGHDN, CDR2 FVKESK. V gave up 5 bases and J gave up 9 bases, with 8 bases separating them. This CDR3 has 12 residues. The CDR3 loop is CASSRGFSPLHF. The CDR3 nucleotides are TGTGCCAGCAGCAGGGGCTTTTCACCCCTCCACTTT.

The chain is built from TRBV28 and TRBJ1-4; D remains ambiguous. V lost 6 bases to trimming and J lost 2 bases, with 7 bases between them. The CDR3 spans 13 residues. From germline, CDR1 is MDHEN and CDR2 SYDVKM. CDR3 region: CASRAGTNEKLFF. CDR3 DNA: TGTGCCAGCAGGGCCGGGACTAATGAAAAACTGTTTTTT.

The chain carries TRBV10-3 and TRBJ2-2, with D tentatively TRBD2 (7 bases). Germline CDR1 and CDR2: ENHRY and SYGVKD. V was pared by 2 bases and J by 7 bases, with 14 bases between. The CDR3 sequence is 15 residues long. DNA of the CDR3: TGTGCCATCAGTGAGCAGGGGCCGGGAGGCGGGGAGCTGTTTTTT. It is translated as CAISEQGPGGGELFF.

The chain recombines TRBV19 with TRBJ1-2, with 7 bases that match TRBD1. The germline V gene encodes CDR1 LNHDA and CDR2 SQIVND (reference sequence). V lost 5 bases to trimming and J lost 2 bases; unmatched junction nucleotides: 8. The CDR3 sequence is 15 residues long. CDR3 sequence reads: CASSATATGNYGYTF. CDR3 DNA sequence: TGTGCCAGTAGTGCAACGGCGACAGGGAACTATGGCTACACCTTC.

In nucleotides, the CDR3 is TGTGCCAGCAGTTACGGAGCGGGAGGGCCGACAGATACGCAGTATTTT. Its protein is CASSYGAGGPTDTQYF. This chain joins TRBV6-6 and TRBJ2-3, with 10 nucleotides matching TRBD2. Unmatched junction bases numbered 5, after V lost 2 bases and J lost 3 bases. This CDR3 comprises 16 residues. Per the germline V gene, CDR1 is MNHNY and CDR2 is SVGAGI (reference sequence).

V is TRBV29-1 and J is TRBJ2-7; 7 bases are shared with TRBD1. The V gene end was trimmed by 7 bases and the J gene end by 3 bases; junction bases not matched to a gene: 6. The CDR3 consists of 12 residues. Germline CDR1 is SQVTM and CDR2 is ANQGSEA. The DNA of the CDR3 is TGCAGCGCAGGGGACAGAATCTACGAGCAGTACTTC. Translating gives CSAGDRIYEQYF.

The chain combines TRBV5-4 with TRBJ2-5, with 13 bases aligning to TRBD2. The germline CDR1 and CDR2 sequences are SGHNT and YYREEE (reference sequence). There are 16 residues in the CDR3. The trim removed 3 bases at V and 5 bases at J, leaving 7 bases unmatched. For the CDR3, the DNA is TGTGCCAGCAGCTCCTCGGGACTAGCGGGATACGAGACCCAGTACTTC. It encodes CASSSSGLAGYETQYF. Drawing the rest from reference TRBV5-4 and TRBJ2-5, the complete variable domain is ETGVTQSPTHLIKTRGQQVTLRCSSQSGHNTVSWYQQALGQGPQFIFQYYREEENGRGNFPPRFSGLQFPNYSSELNVNALELDDSALYLCASSSSGLAGYETQYFGPGTRLLVL.

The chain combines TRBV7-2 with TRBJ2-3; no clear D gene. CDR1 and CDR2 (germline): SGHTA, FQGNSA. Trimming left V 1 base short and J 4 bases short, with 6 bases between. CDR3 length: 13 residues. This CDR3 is CASSLDFPDTQYF. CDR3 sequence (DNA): TGTGCCAGCAGCTTAGATTTTCCAGATACGCAGTATTTT.

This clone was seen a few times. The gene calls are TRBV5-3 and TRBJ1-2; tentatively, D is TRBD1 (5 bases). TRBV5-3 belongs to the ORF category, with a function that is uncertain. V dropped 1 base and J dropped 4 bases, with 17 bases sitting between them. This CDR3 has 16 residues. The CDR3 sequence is CARSLRPQTVFYGYTF. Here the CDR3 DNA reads TGTGCCAGAAGCTTGAGGCCCCAGACAGTGTTCTATGGCTACACCTTC.

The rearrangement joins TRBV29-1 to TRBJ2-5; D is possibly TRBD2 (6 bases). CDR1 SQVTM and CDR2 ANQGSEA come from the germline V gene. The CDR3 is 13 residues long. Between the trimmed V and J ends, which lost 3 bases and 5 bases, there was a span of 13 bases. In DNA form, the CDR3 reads TGCAGCGTTGAGCCGGGAGTCGGGGAGACCCAGTACTTC. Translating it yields CSVEPGVGETQYF. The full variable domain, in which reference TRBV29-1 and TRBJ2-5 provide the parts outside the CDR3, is SAVISQKPSRDICQRGTSLTIQCQVDSQVTMMFWYRQQPGQSLTLIATANQGSEATYESGFVIDKFPISRPNLTFSTLTVSNMSPEDSSIYLCSVEPGVGETQYFGPGTRLLVL.